A single sample gave rise to the 12 T cell receptor beta chains below, sequenced in a study of T cell responses to AZD1222 COVID-19 vaccine. The repertoire was sequenced with immunoSEQ multiplex PCR; TCRdb's copy has only in-frame clones and lacks some. The sample holds approximately 170,000 clones, around 90% seen once. The sample consisted of peripheral blood, taken on day 0 of AZD1222 vaccination. The receptors here all came from an adult in good health.

V gene TRBV10-3 combines with J gene TRBJ2-7; 13 bases match TRBD2. Per germline, CDR1 ENHRY and CDR2 SYGVKD. The trim removed 3 bases at V and 2 bases at J, leaving 4 bases unmatched. CDR3 length: 16 amino acids. The CDR3 sequence: CAISDSGLAGTYEQYF. DNA of the CDR3: TGTGCCATCAGTGACTCGGGACTAGCGGGGACCTACGAGCAGTACTTC.

V usage is TRBV7-9 and J usage is TRBJ2-5; 8 nucleotides match TRBD2. The CDR3 runs 13 residues. J lost 3 bases, V lost 3 bases, and 0 bases had no gene match. Germline lookup yields CDR1 SEHNR and CDR2 FQNEAQ (reference sequence). The chain's CDR3 is CASSFSGEETQYF. CDR3 in DNA: TGTGCCAGCAGCTTTAGCGGGGAAGAGACCCAGTACTTC.

The CDR3 DNA sequence: TGTGCCAGCAGTTTATCGCAATTGCGGTTCTACGAGCAGTACTTC. Its protein product is CASSLSQLRFYEQYF. The chain combines TRBV27 with TRBJ2-7, with D unclear. CDR3 size: 15 residues. The germline V gene has CDR1 MNHEY and CDR2 SMNVEV (reference sequence). V was shortened by 0 bases and J by 3 bases, with 12 bases between the two germline ends.

The chain has TRBV7-9 and TRBJ2-2, with D possibly called TRBD1 or TRBD2 (6 bases each). Deletions cut 5 bases from V and 5 bases from J, with 18 bases between. This CDR3 is 16 amino acids long. CDR1 SEHNR and CDR2 FQNEAQ come from the germline V gene (reference sequence). Here the CDR3 reads CASSPLLGGGTGELFF. The CDR3 DNA sequence: TGTGCCAGCAGCCCCCTGTTGGGGGGCGGTACCGGGGAGCTGTTTTTT.

The chain uses TRBV4-1 and TRBJ2-1, with D possibly being TRBD2 (5 bases). The CDR3 is made up of 15 amino acids. In germline, CDR1 is MGHRA, CDR2 YSYEKL. V was shortened by 0 bases and J by 7 bases, with 13 bases between the two germline ends. The DNA for the CDR3 is TGCGCCAGCAGCCAAGATGGTGGGAGCGAGAATGAGCAGTTCTTC. The encoded protein is CASSQDGGSENEQFF.

This clone was seen only a few times. The V call is TRBV5-1, the J call TRBJ2-7, with TRBD2 matching 10 bases. CDR3 length: 14 amino acids. Looked up from germline, CDR1 is SGHRS and CDR2 is YFSETQ. Trimming took 4 bases from V and 3 from J; bases not matched to a gene: 4. The CDR3 DNA follows: TGCGCCAGCAGCGAAGTAGCGGGAGGCTACGAGCAGTACTTC. Translated, it gives CASSEVAGGYEQYF.

The chain carries TRBV28 and TRBJ1-1, with D hard to call. V was shortened by 6 bases and J by 2 bases, with 13 bases between the two germline ends. Germline V CDR1 and CDR2: MDHEN, SYDVKM. The CDR3 runs to 14 residues. This chain's CDR3 is CASSRTGSNTEAFF. The CDR3 DNA follows: TGTGCCAGCAGCCGGACCGGGAGCAACACTGAAGCTTTCTTT.

V usage is TRBV14 and J usage is TRBJ1-6; D not resolved. Germline-derived CDR1 and CDR2 are SGHDN and FVKESK. CDR3 length: 15 amino acids. V was shortened by 1 base and J by 6 bases, with 10 bases between the two germline ends. The CDR3 sequence: CASSQVLGSNSPLHF. Here the CDR3 DNA reads TGTGCCAGCAGCCAAGTTTTAGGGTCTAATTCACCCCTCCACTTT.

The genes are TRBV5-4 and TRBJ2-1; TRBD2 aligns across 9 bases. With 0 bases clipped from V and 1 base from J, the junction kept 5 bases outside the gene matches. Per germline, CDR1 SGHNT and CDR2 YYREEE (reference sequence). The CDR3 extends over 17 amino acids. CDR3 protein: CASSLAVAGVSYNEQFF. CDR3 DNA: TGTGCCAGCAGCTTGGCGGTAGCGGGAGTGTCCTACAATGAGCAGTTCTTC.

The chain couples TRBV5-1 to TRBJ1-6; D perhaps matches TRBD1 (6 bases). The CDR3 contains 15 residues. V shed 4 bases and J shed 5 bases, with 13 bases lying between them. In germline, CDR1 is SGHRS, CDR2 YFSETQ. Here the CDR3 reads CASSIRGGNNSPLHF. The CDR3 nucleotides read TGCGCCAGCAGCATCCGTGGGGGCAATAATTCACCCCTCCACTTT.

This chain uses TRBV9 with TRBJ1-1, with 9 positions matching TRBD1. This CDR3 contains 14 residues. V dropped 2 bases and J dropped 4; count of bases not matched to a gene: 3. Per the germline V gene, CDR1 is SGDLS and CDR2 is YYNGEE. Here the CDR3 DNA reads TGTGCCAGCAGCGTGGGGACAGGGAGCACTGAAGCTTTCTTT. This codes for CASSVGTGSTEAFF.

The chain carries TRBV2 and TRBJ2-3; D unresolved. V was cut by 6 bases and J by 0 bases, with 10 bases left in between. From germline, CDR1 is SNHLY and CDR2 FYNNEI. The CDR3 is 14 residues long. In nucleotides, the CDR3 is TGTGCCAGCAGGGTGACCATTAGCACAGATACGCAGTATTTT. It translates to CASRVTISTDTQYF.